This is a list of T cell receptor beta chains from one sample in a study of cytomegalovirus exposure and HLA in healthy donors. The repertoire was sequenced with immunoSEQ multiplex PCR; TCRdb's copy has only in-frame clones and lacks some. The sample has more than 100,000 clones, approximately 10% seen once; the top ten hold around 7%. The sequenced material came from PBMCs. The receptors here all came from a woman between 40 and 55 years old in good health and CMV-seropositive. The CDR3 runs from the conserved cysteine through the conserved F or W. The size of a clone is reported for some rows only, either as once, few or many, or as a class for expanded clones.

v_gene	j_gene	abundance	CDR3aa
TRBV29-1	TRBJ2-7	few	CSARQGPYEQYF
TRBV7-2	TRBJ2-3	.	CASSFDGTSTDTQYF
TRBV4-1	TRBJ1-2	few	CASSQVSRAPNYGYTF
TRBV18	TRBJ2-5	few	CASSPLRAVEETQYF
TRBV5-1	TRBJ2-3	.	CASSLGASGALTDTQYF
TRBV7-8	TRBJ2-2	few	CASSFRTSGFGNTGELFF
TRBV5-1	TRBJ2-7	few	CASSPDTNTFYEQYF
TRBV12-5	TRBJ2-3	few	CASGLGRVEFTDTQYF
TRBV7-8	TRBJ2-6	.	CASSLGALWDQGHSGANVLTF
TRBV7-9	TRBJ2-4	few	CASREGTELAKNIQYF
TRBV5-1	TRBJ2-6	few	CASSLGGLGSGANVLTF
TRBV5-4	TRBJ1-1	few	CASSLAGGAGLGEAFF
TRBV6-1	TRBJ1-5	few	CASSSGGNQPQHF